This TCR beta chain was sequenced during a study of T cell repertoires in cytomegalovirus infection. Study-level background: In the study, CMV epitopes included recently identified HLA-C-restricted and well-studied HLA-B-restricted ones. Whole-study results and caveats: In two of eight donors, the top clonotype was HLA-C-restricted CMV-specific.

TCRdb reanalysed the reads using MiXCR and keeps one entry per CDR3 protein. The table has roughly 730,000 distinct CDR3 sequences, approximately 33% seen once. For this clonotype: Its target is unknown.

The CDR3 is made up of 13 amino acids. V lost 0 bases, J lost 4 bases, and 8 bases lay in between. Germline CDR1 SGHRS, CDR2 YFSETQ. The specimen was cultured PBMCs, collected from culture after CMV antigen stimulation. The chain has TRBV5-1 and TRBJ2-7; weak D call: TRBD2 (5 bases). This receptor was obtained from a human donor in good health (CMV status not recorded). Some clones in this sample may be carry-over from other donors' samples. The CDR3 is CASSLETGYEQYF. CDR3 nucleotide sequence: TGCGCCAGCAGCTTGGAAACGGGGTACGAGCAGTACTTC.